These 31 T cell receptor beta chains originate from one sample sequenced in a study of OX40 agonist ivuxolimab in advanced cancers. Profiling relied on immunoSEQ multiplex PCR, and the TCRdb table lists in-frame clones only, not all of them. The sample has around 76,000 clones; approximately 80% are singletons. The sequencing used CD4+ or CD8+ T cells sorted from blood, collected in a trial of the OX40 agonist ivuxolimab. The receptor source for this set is an adult with an advanced solid tumor such as melanoma, head and neck, liver or kidney cancer.

The V call is TRBV10-3, the J call TRBJ2-3; TRBD1 matches at 9 bases. Per the germline V gene, CDR1 is ENHRY and CDR2 is SYGVKD. This CDR3 is built from 14 residues. The V gene end was trimmed by 8 bases and the J gene end by 2 bases; junction bases not matched to a gene: 5. CDR3 nucleotide sequence: TGTGCCATCTCGGGACAGGGAAACACAGATACGCAGTATTTT. Translating gives CAISGQGNTDTQYF.

The chain links TRBV6-1 to TRBJ1-5, with 7 bases aligning to TRBD1. The CDR3 extends over 18 amino acids. In germline, CDR1 is MNHNS, CDR2 SASEGT. Trimming removed 2 bases from V and 0 bases from J; junction bases left unmatched: 10. The CDR3 spells CASSESNRGQISNQPQHF. CDR3 nucleotides: TGTGCCAGCAGTGAATCCAACAGGGGCCAAATTAGCAATCAGCCCCAGCATTTT.

The chain combines TRBV7-9 with TRBJ1-2, with TRBD1 matching 7 bases. The CDR3 covers 15 residues. Germline lookup yields CDR1 SEHNR and CDR2 FQNEAQ (reference sequence). The V gene end was trimmed by 5 bases and the J gene end by 0 bases; junction bases not matched to a gene: 6. CDR3 sequence (DNA): TGTGCCAGCAGCCCGCGACAGGGAACTAACTATGGCTACACCTTC. This sequence encodes CASSPRQGTNYGYTF.

CDR3 DNA sequence: TGTGCCAGCAGCCCGAAGAATAGACTAGCTCTTTGGGTAGAGACCCAGTACTTC. Amino acids: CASSPKNRLALWVETQYF. This rearrangement joins TRBV28 to TRBJ2-5, with TRBD2 matching over 7 bases. With V trimmed by 6 bases and J by 4 bases, 20 bases remained unmatched. Germline V gives CDR1 MDHEN, CDR2 SYDVKM. The CDR3 extends over 18 amino acids.

J is TRBJ1-5 and V is TRBV5-1; no clear D. The germline V and J ends were trimmed by 0 bases and 0 bases, with 7 bases remaining between them. This CDR3 contains 15 residues. Germline V gives CDR1 SGHRS, CDR2 YFSETQ. The CDR3 DNA reads as TGCGCCAGCAGCTTGGCCCCCGGTAGCAATCAGCCCCAGCATTTT. Residues: CASSLAPGSNQPQHF.

The chain joins TRBV9 to TRBJ2-2; the match to TRBD2 covers 7 bases. Germline assignment: CDR1 SGDLS and CDR2 YYNGEE. Trimming at V came to 3 bases and at J to 3 bases, leaving 5 bases not matched to a gene. The CDR3 has 15 amino acids. The DNA of the CDR3 is TGTGCCAGCAGCGGAGCTAGCGGATACACCGGGGAGCTGTTTTTT. Its translation is CASSGASGYTGELFF.

The genes are TRBV4-3 and TRBJ2-1; 9 bases are a match to TRBD1. The J segment lost 7 bases and the V segment lost 0 bases, leaving 7 bases of the junction unmatched. The CDR3 length is 16 residues. Germline assignment: CDR1 LGHNA and CDR2 YSLEER. The CDR3 loop reads CASSQESGTGRNEQFF. Here the CDR3 DNA reads TGCGCCAGCAGCCAAGAATCCGGGACAGGGCGGAATGAGCAGTTCTTC.

The chain has TRBV5-1 and TRBJ2-3, with 12 bases aligning to TRBD2. CDR1 SGHRS and CDR2 YFSETQ come from the germline V gene. The J segment lost 2 bases and the V segment lost 4 bases, leaving 8 bases of the junction unmatched. The CDR3 has 17 amino acids. CDR3 region: CASSHGLAGPNTDTQYF. The CDR3 nucleotides are TGCGCCAGCAGCCATGGACTAGCGGGACCAAACACAGATACGCAGTATTTT.

The rearrangement links TRBV7-9 to TRBJ1-2; D may be TRBD1 (5 bases). V lost 1 base, J lost 7 bases, and 22 bases lay in between. The length of the CDR3 is 17 residues. The V gene's germline CDR1 is SEHNR and CDR2 FQNEAQ (reference sequence). The CDR3 nucleotides read TGTGCCAGCAGCTTAGACAGGTCGTTTATCGGTCTGGGTGGCTACACCTTC. This codes for CASSLDRSFIGLGGYTF.

The J gene is TRBJ1-2, the V gene TRBV2; unclear D gene. Germline lookup yields CDR1 SNHLY and CDR2 FYNNEI. This CDR3 has 11 amino acids. V was shortened by 7 bases and J by 2 bases, with 5 bases between the two germline ends. The CDR3 region has the DNA TGTGCCAGCACGGAGAACTATGGCTACACCTTC. Translating it yields CASTENYGYTF.

This clone was observed once. This chain joins TRBV6-5 and TRBJ1-5, with 8 bases aligning to TRBD1. This CDR3 is built from 15 residues. V shed 5 bases and J 2 bases; nucleotides not matched to a gene: 5. CDR1 MNHEY and CDR2 SVGAGI come from the germline V gene. In DNA, the CDR3 is TGTGCCAGCAGTCGCAGGGGGCACGGCAATCAGCCCCAGCATTTT. Amino acids: CASSRRGHGNQPQHF.

The rearrangement uses TRBV6-1 and TRBJ1-2, with 9 bases fitting TRBD1. V lost 3 bases and J lost 4; bases outside the gene matches: 3. CDR1 is MNHNS, CDR2 SASEGT, per germline. CDR3 length: 14 residues. The CDR3: CASSDGTGLYGYTF. For the CDR3, the DNA is TGTGCCAGCAGTGACGGGACAGGGCTCTATGGCTACACCTTC.

The rearrangement links TRBV29-1 to TRBJ1-4; a possible D gene is TRBD1 (6 bases). Trimming pared 7 bases from V and 1 base from J, leaving 13 bases between. This CDR3 has 14 residues. The V gene's germline CDR1 is SQVTM and CDR2 ANQGSEA. CDR3 coding DNA: TGCAGCGCCGAAGGGGGGCGAACTAATGAAAAACTGTTTTTT. This encodes CSAEGGRTNEKLFF.

The V call is TRBV7-2, the J call TRBJ1-3; D is unresolved. Germline CDR1 and CDR2: SGHTA and FQGNSA. Deletions cut 5 bases from V and 8 bases from J, with 16 bases between. The CDR3 loop spans 14 amino acids. CDR3 sequence: CASSLGFAQDTIYF. Here the CDR3 DNA reads TGTGCCAGCAGCCTAGGGTTCGCTCAGGACACCATATATTTT.

The V gene is TRBV2, the J gene TRBJ2-7, with D tentatively TRBD2 (7 bases). The CDR3 covers 14 residues. With 10 bases removed from V and 1 base from J, the gap between germline ends came to 17 bases. Germline lookup yields CDR1 SNHLY and CDR2 FYNNEI. DNA of the CDR3: TGTGCCACCATCCAGGAGGGGGGGTCCTACGAGCAGTACTTC. Its protein product is CATIQEGGSYEQYF.

The rearrangement links TRBV4-1 to TRBJ1-6; 7 bases map to TRBD1. Germline CDR1 and CDR2: MGHRA and YSYEKL. The CDR3 is 17 residues long. V lost 5 bases and J lost 7; bases outside the gene matches: 14. The CDR3 loop is CASSLQPAGGRNSPLHF. Here the CDR3 DNA reads TGCGCCAGCAGCTTACAGCCCGCAGGGGGAAGGAATTCACCCCTCCACTTT.

This sequence joins TRBV13 and TRBJ1-2, with unresolved D. Germline values: CDR1 PRHDT, CDR2 FYEKMQ (reference sequence). V was shortened by 4 bases and J by 2 bases, with 17 bases between the two germline ends. The CDR3 is made up of 16 amino acids. DNA of the CDR3: TGTGCCAGCAGCTCGGAAGGAAATAAGGACAACTATGGCTACACCTTC. Protein: CASSSEGNKDNYGYTF. Variable domain in full (rest from reference TRBV13 and TRBJ1-2): AAGVIQSPRHLIKEKRETATLKCYPIPRHDTVYWYQQGPGQDPQFLISFYEKMQSDKGSIPDRFSAQQFSDYHSELNMSSLELGDSALYFCASSSEGNKDNYGYTFGSGTRLTVV.

This chain joins TRBV1 and TRBJ2-6. TRBV1 is marked as a pseudogene. The CDR3 extends over 15 amino acids. The CDR3 DNA sequence: TGCACCAGCAGATCCGTGCAAAGTCGGGCCAACGTCCTGACTTTC. It specifies CTSRSVQSRANVLTF.

Only one count was recorded for this clone. The chain recombines TRBV2 with TRBJ2-1; 9 positions match TRBD1. With 8 bases clipped from V and 8 bases from J, the junction kept 13 bases outside the gene matches. The V gene's germline CDR1 is SNHLY and CDR2 FYNNEI. There are 15 residues in the CDR3. The CDR3 sequence is CASGGGQGMAHEQFF. In DNA form, the CDR3 reads TGTGCCAGCGGTGGGGGACAGGGCATGGCACATGAGCAGTTCTTC.

The gene calls are TRBV4-2 and TRBJ1-4; TRBD1 is a possible D gene (5 bases). Germline V CDR1 and CDR2: LGHNA, YNFKEQ. This CDR3 comprises 14 residues. The ends were cut back, 4 bases at V and 2 bases at J, with 8 bases in the middle. CDR3: CASSLGGTNEKLFF. CDR3 nucleotide sequence: TGTGCCAGCAGCCTCGGGGGGACTAATGAAAAACTGTTTTTT.

This rearrangement joins TRBV5-4 to TRBJ2-2; 8 positions agree with TRBD2. The CDR3 totals 17 residues. V was pared by 4 bases and J by 4 bases, with 12 bases of the junction left unmatched. The V gene's germline CDR1 is SGHNT and CDR2 YYREEE (reference sequence). CDR3 in amino acids: CASSAGGAGVRTGELFF. CDR3 DNA sequence: TGTGCCAGCAGCGCCGGGGGAGCGGGAGTTCGCACCGGGGAGCTGTTTTTT.

The V and J genes are TRBV2 and TRBJ2-7; D remains ambiguous. This CDR3 spans 11 amino acids. Germline loops: CDR1 SNHLY, CDR2 FYNNEI. Trimming left V 6 bases short and J 2 bases short, with 5 bases between. Here the CDR3 reads CASSRTYEQYV. CDR3 sequence (DNA): TGTGCCAGCAGCCGAACCTACGAGCAGTACGTC.

The chain uses TRBV18 and TRBJ2-1; D possibly corresponds to TRBD2 (5 bases). V lost 3 bases and J lost 5, with 11 bases in between. CDR3 size: 14 residues. The germline gives CDR1 KGHSH, CDR2 LQKENI. The CDR3 DNA reads as TGTGCCAGCTCACCGTATGCTAGCCACAATGAGCAGTTCTTC. This encodes CASSPYASHNEQFF.

This chain joins TRBV28 and TRBJ1-1; D remains unclear. The V gene's germline CDR1 is MDHEN and CDR2 SYDVKM. The V end was cut by 3 bases, the J end by 4 bases, with 24 bases between. The CDR3 length is 18 residues. The CDR3 protein is CASSFGRIVLGGSTEAFF. CDR3 DNA sequence: TGTGCCAGCAGTTTTGGCAGGATTGTGCTTGGAGGGAGCACTGAAGCTTTCTTT.

This clone showed up just a few times. The V call is TRBV2, the J call TRBJ2-7; 8 bases are a match to TRBD1. Trimming at V came to 8 bases and at J to 4 bases, leaving 1 base not matched to a gene. Germline CDR1 SNHLY, CDR2 FYNNEI. The CDR3 spans 11 residues. CDR3 in DNA: TGTGCCAGCGACAGGGGTTACGAGCAGTACGTC. It specifies CASDRGYEQYV.

V gene TRBV6-6 combines with J gene TRBJ1-1, with D tentatively TRBD1 (5 bases). The V end was cut by 2 bases, the J end by 4 bases, with 11 bases between. The CDR3 sequence is 14 residues long. Germline V CDR1 and CDR2: MNHNY, SVGAGI (reference sequence). CDR3 residues: CASSYPTETTEAFF. CDR3 DNA: TGTGCCAGCAGTTACCCGACAGAGACCACTGAAGCTTTCTTT.

The chain recombines TRBV28 with TRBJ2-7; D may be TRBD2 (6 bases). Germline loops: CDR1 MDHEN, CDR2 SYDVKM. The CDR3 spans 14 residues. Trimming took 2 bases from V and 6 from J, leaving 14 bases between them. The CDR3 reads CASSLMEGTSEQYF. DNA for the CDR3: TGTGCCAGCAGTTTAATGGAGGGAACCTCCGAGCAGTACTTC. The full variable domain, in which reference TRBV28 and TRBJ2-7 provide the parts outside the CDR3, is DVKVTQSSRYLVKRTGEKVFLECVQDMDHENMFWYRQDPGLGLRLIYFSYDVKMKEKGDIPEGYSVSREKKERFSLILESASTNQTSMYLCASSLMEGTSEQYFGPGTRLTVT.

This clone has a handful of counts. The chain combines TRBV7-2 with TRBJ2-3; 13 bases match TRBD2. Germline trimming cut 5 bases from V and 3 bases from J; bases unmatched to any gene: 11. Per germline, CDR1 SGHTA and CDR2 FQGNSA. The CDR3 spans 18 residues. CDR3 nucleotides: TGTGCCAGCAGCGCCCGTACTAGCGGGAGGGCGGGAACAGATACGCAGTATTTT. Its translation is CASSARTSGRAGTDTQYF.

The chain carries TRBV21-1 and TRBJ2-7; no check of the table's D call, TRBD1, against the DNA was made. TRBV21-1 is deemed a pseudogene. The CDR3 sequence is 17 residues long. CDR3 nucleotide sequence: TGTGCCAGCAGCAAATCGGAGACAGGGTGTCCCCTCTACGAGCAGTACGTC. Its protein is CASSKSETGCPLYEQYV.

The genes are TRBV2 and TRBJ2-7, with no clear D. Germline V gives CDR1 SNHLY, CDR2 FYNNEI. The length of the CDR3 is 13 residues. Trimming removed 0 bases at V and 9 bases at J, with 12 bases between. The CDR3 loop reads CASSEAVQVRQYV. The CDR3 nucleotides are TGTGCCAGCAGTGAAGCGGTTCAGGTACGGCAGTACGTC.

The chain joins TRBV28 to TRBJ2-5, with D unclear. The germline CDR1 and CDR2 sequences are MDHEN and SYDVKM. CDR3 length: 14 residues. Deletions cut 1 base from V and 6 bases from J, with 12 bases between. In nucleotides, the CDR3 is TGTGCCAGCAGTTTATCGCGGCGGATACAGACCCAGTACTTC. Translation: CASSLSRRIQTQYF.